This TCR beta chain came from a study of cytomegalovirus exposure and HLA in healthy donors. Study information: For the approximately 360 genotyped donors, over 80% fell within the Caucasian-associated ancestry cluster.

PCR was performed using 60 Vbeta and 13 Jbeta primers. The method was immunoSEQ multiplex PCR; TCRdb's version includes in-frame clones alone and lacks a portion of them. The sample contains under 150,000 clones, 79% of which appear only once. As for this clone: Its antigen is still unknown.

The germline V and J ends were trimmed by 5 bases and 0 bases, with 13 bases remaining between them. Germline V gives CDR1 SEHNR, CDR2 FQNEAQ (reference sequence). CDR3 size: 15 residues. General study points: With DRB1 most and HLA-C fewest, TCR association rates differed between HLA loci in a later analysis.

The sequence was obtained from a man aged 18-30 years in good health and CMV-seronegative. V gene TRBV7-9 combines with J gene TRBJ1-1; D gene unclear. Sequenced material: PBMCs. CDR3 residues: CASSKSGRLNTEAFF. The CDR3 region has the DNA TGTGCCAGCAGCAAGTCCGGGAGATTGAACACTGAAGCTTTCTTT.